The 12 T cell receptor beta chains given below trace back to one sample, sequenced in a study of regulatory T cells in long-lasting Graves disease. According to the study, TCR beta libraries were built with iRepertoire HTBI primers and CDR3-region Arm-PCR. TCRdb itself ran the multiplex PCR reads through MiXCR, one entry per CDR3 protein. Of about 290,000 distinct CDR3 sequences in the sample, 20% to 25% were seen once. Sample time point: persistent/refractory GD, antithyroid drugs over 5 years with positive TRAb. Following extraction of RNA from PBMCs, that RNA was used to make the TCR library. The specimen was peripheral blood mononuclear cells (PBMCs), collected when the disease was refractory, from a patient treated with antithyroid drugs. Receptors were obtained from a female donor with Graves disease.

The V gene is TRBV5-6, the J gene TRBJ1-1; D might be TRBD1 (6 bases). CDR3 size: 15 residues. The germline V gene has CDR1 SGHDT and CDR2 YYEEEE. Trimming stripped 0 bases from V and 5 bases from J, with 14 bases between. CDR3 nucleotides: TGTGCCAGCAGCTTGGGGGACATCAGGTGGACTGAAGCTTTCTTT. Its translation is CASSLGDIRWTEAFF.

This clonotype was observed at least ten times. The CDR3 bases are TGTGCCAGCAGCCTGCGCATACAGGGAAACTATGGCTACACCTTC. Protein: CASSLRIQGNYGYTF. This rearrangement joins TRBV7-2 to TRBJ1-2; a weak D match, TRBD1 (6 bases). Per germline, CDR1 SGHTA and CDR2 FQGNSA. V lost 5 bases, J lost 2 bases, and 15 bases lay in between. The length of the CDR3 is 15 residues.

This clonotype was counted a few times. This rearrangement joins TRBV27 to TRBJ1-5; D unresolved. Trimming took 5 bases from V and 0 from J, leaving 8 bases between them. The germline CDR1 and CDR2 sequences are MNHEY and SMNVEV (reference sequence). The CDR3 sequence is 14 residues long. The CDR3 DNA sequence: TGTGCCAGCAGTCCAATCTTTAGCAATCAGCCCCAGCATTTT. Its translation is CASSPIFSNQPQHF.

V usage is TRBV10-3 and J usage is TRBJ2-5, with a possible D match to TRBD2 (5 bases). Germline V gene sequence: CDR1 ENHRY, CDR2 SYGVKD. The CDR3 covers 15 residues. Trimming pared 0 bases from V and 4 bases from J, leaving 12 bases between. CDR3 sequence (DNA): TGTGCCATCAGTGAGTCGAGCGGTGTTGGAGAGACCCAGTACTTC. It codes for CAISESSGVGETQYF.

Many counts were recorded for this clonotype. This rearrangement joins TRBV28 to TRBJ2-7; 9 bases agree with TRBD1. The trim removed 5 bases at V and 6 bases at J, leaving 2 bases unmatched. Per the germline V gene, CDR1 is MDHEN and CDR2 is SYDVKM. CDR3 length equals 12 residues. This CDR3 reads CASSQTGGEQYF. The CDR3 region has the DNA TGTGCCAGCAGTCAGACAGGGGGCGAGCAGTACTTC.

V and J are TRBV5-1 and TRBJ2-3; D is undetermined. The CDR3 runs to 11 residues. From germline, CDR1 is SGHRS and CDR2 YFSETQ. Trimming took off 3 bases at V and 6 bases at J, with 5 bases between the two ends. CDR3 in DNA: TGCGCCAGCAGCTGGTCGGATACGCAGTATTTT. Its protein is CASSWSDTQYF. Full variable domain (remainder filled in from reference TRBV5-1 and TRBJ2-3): KAGVTQTPRYLIKTRGQQVTLSCSPISGHRSVSWYQQTPGQGLQFLFEYFSETQRNKGNFPGRFSGRQFSNSRSEMNVSTLELGDSALYLCASSWSDTQYFGPGTRLTVL.

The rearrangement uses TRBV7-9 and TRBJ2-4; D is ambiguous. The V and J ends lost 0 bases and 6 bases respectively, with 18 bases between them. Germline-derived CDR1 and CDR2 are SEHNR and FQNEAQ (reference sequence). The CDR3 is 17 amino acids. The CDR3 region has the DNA TGTGCCAGCAGCTTAGCGTCTCGGCTAGAAGAAGGAAACATTCAGTACTTC. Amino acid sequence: CASSLASRLEEGNIQYF.

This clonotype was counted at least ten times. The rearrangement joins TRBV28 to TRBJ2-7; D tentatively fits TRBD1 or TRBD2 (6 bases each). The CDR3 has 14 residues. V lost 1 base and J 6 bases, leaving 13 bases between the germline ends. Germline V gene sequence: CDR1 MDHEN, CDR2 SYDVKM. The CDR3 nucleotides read TGTGCCAGCAGTTTATCGGGGGCCGCTCTCGAGCAGTACTTC. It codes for CASSLSGAALEQYF.

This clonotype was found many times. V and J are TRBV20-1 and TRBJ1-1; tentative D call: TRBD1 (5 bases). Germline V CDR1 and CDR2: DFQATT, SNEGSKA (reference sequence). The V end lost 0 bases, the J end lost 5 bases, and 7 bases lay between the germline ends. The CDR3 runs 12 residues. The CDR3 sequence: CSARDQGTEAFF. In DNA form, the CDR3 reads TGCAGTGCTAGAGATCAGGGAACTGAAGCTTTCTTT.

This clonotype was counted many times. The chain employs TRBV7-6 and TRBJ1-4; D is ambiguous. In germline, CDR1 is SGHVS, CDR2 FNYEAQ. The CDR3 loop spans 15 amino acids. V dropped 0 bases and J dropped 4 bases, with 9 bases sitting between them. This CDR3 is CASSLAAGFNEKLFF. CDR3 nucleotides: TGTGCCAGCAGCTTAGCAGCAGGTTTTAATGAAAAACTGTTTTTT.

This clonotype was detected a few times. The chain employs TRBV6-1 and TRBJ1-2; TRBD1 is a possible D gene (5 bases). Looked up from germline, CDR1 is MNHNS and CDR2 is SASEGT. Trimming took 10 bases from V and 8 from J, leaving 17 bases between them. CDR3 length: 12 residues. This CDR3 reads CATSWTGGGYTF. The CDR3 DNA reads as TGTGCCACTTCATGGACCGGGGGAGGCTACACCTTC.

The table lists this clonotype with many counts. CDR3 residues: CASSSAGDRQETQYF. CDR3 nucleotides: TGTGCCAGCAGCTCAGCGGGGGACAGGCAAGAGACCCAGTACTTC. This chain connects TRBV11-3 to TRBJ2-5; either TRBD1 or TRBD2 may fit D (8 bases each). V was cut by 4 bases and J by 2 bases, with 14 bases left in between. The CDR3 runs 15 residues. Germline V gene lookup returns CDR1 SGHNT and CDR2 YENEEA.